One and the same sample provided the 30 T cell receptor beta chains below, sequenced in a study of T cells in Graves' hyperthyroidism and ophthalmopathy. The investigators amplified TCR beta CDR3 regions from RNA transcripts. TCR CDR3 underwent first-round RT-PCR with the HTBI primer set. One entry per CDR3 protein, called by TCRdb with MiXCR from the multiplex PCR reads. This sample carries some 530,000 distinct CDR3 sequences, about 22% of them seen once, and the ten largest clones take about 49%. The material sequenced was blood. These receptors came from a woman in her seventies with Graves' ophthalmopathy.

Of note for this clonotype: A read error may explain this, as a much larger clone is one base away. The rearrangement links TRBV28 to TRBJ2-1, with 9 bases that match TRBD2. Germline assignment: CDR1 MDHEN and CDR2 SYDVKM. The CDR3 has 15 residues. V shed 7 bases and J 9 bases; nucleotides not matched to a gene: 13. CDR3 coding DNA: TGTGCCAGCAACCTCCCAGCGGGAGGTACTGGTGAGCAGTTCTTC. Its translation: CASNLPAGGTGEQFF.

This clonotype has a count of ten or more. J is TRBJ1-1 and V is TRBV20-1; D is possibly TRBD1 (6 bases). V was trimmed by 6 bases and J by 0 bases, leaving 20 bases between them. Per germline, CDR1 DFQATT and CDR2 SNEGSKA (reference sequence). This CDR3 region has 16 residues. Here the CDR3 reads CSAGARGAGMNTEAFF. Written as DNA, the CDR3 is TGCAGTGCCGGGGCACGGGGGGCTGGTATGAACACTGAAGCTTTCTTT.

This sequence joins TRBV20-1 and TRBJ1-6, with 9 bases lining up with TRBD1. The CDR3 contains 16 residues. CDR1 DFQATT and CDR2 SNEGSKA come from the germline V gene (reference sequence). The V gene end was trimmed by 0 bases and the J gene end by 10 bases; junction bases not matched to a gene: 10. CDR3 protein: CSARDVRQGEVSPLHF. The CDR3 nucleotides are TGCAGTGCTAGAGATGTTCGACAGGGGGAGGTATCACCCCTCCACTTT.

This clonotype was counted ten times or more. The rearrangement uses TRBV28 and TRBJ1-4; a weak D match, TRBD1 (5 bases). With 8 bases removed from V and 8 bases from J, the gap between germline ends came to 18 bases. Germline CDR1 reads MDHEN; CDR2 reads SYDVKM. The CDR3 extends over 14 amino acids. The CDR3 here is CASSFLGLEEKLFF. The CDR3 nucleotides are TGTGCCAGCTCCTTTCTGGGGCTTGAGGAAAAACTGTTTTTT.

The chain is built from TRBV5-4 and TRBJ2-3, with D uncertain. Trimming took 7 bases from V and 5 from J, leaving 14 bases between them. The CDR3 runs 13 residues. CDR1 SGHNT and CDR2 YYREEE come from the germline V gene (reference sequence). The CDR3 region has the DNA TGTGCCAGCTCCCCGGAGTATGGAGATACGCAGTATTTT. Amino acids: CASSPEYGDTQYF.

This clonotype was seen many times. The gene calls are TRBV5-1 and TRBJ2-3; possibly TRBD2 for D (6 bases). In germline, CDR1 is SGHRS, CDR2 YFSETQ. V was cut by 4 bases and J by 0 bases, with 12 bases left in between. The CDR3 loop spans 15 amino acids. Here the CDR3 reads CASSRFGLSTDTQYF. The CDR3 bases are TGCGCCAGCAGCAGGTTCGGACTAAGCACAGATACGCAGTATTTT.

The V gene is TRBV7-2, the J gene TRBJ2-4; perhaps TRBD1 as D (6 bases). The CDR3 loop spans 14 amino acids. Trimming cost V 3 bases and J 6 bases, with 12 bases left between them. The germline CDR1 and CDR2 sequences are SGHTA and FQGNSA. CDR3 residues: CASSFKSRGNIQYF. The CDR3 nucleotides are TGTGCCAGCAGCTTTAAGTCCAGGGGAAACATTCAGTACTTC.

The rearrangement joins TRBV11-2 to TRBJ1-2; D might be TRBD1 (5 bases). Germline assignment: CDR1 SGHAT and CDR2 FQNNGV. V was shortened by 0 bases and J by 6 bases, with 11 bases between the two germline ends. The CDR3 has 14 residues. The DNA of the CDR3 is TGTGCCAGCAGCTTAGATGCGCGGGGGGATGGCTACACCTTC. The encoded protein is CASSLDARGDGYTF.

V gene TRBV15 combines with J gene TRBJ2-5, with 8 bases lining up with TRBD2. The CDR3 spans 16 residues. With V trimmed by 1 base and J by 1 base, 5 bases remained unmatched. Germline CDR1 LNHNV, CDR2 YYDKDF (reference sequence). CDR3 DNA sequence: TGTGCCACCAGCAGAGGAGCCAGCGGGAGCCAAGAGACCCAGTACTTC. It encodes CATSRGASGSQETQYF. The whole variable domain, filled in from reference TRBV15 and TRBJ2-5, reads DAMVIQNPRYQVTQFGKPVTLSCSQTLNHNVMYWYQQKSSQAPKLLFHYYDKDFNNEADTPDNFQSRRPNTSFCFLDIRSPGLGDTAMYLCATSRGASGSQETQYFGPGTRLLVL.

In this sample, this clonotype turned up many times. The V gene is TRBV11-2, the J gene TRBJ2-3; 7 bases map to TRBD2. CDR3 size: 14 residues. V shed 5 bases, J shed 2 bases, and the junction held 4 bases outside the gene matches. Germline CDR1 is SGHAT and CDR2 is FQNNGV. The CDR3 region has the DNA TGTGCCAGCAGCCTTAGGGACTACACAGATACGCAGTATTTT. It specifies CASSLRDYTDTQYF.

The genes are TRBV29-1 and TRBJ2-3; D unclear. In germline, CDR1 is SQVTM, CDR2 ANQGSEA. V was cut by 0 bases and J by 0 bases, with 1 base left in between. This CDR3 is built from 12 residues. CDR3 protein: CSVEESTDTQYF. CDR3 DNA sequence: TGCAGCGTTGAAGAGAGCACAGATACGCAGTATTTT.

This clonotype occurred many times. No DNA is shown, since the ends of the CDR3 on it are uncertain; the CDR3 is the one TCRdb lists. The chain joins TRBV28 to TRBJ2-1; the listed D gene, TRBD1, was not tested against the DNA. The CDR3 spans 15 residues, counting both ends. Germline V lookup: CDR1 MDHEN, CDR2 SYDVKM. CDR3 protein: CASSSVWGTGTPTFF.

The chain joins TRBV27 to TRBJ2-1; maybe TRBD1 (6 bases). Trimming cost V 5 bases and J 5 bases, with 19 bases left between them. The germline V gene encodes CDR1 MNHEY and CDR2 SMNVEV (reference sequence). This CDR3 is built from 16 residues. The CDR3 loop is CASSPRSTGQNNEQFF. The DNA of the CDR3 is TGTGCCAGCAGTCCTCGATCGACAGGCCAGAACAATGAGCAGTTCTTC.

Points on this clonotype: A read error may be the cause here, since a much bigger clone is one base away. The CDR3 end shows no conserved phenylalanine or tryptophan, and so a read error is likely. The chain is built from TRBV7-2 and TRBJ1-1; D not resolved. The CDR3 consists of 16 residues. Germline CDR1 is SGHTA and CDR2 is FQGNSA. The germline V and J ends were trimmed by 5 bases and 6 bases, with 22 bases remaining between them. CDR3 sequence reads: CASSVRSRGGTPEAFL. The CDR3 DNA reads TGTGCCAGCAGCGTACGGTCCCGGGGTGGAACGCCTGAAGCTTTCCTT.

This clonotype was detected only a few times. The chain couples TRBV27 to TRBJ1-2; no clear D gene. Germline CDR1 and CDR2: MNHEY and SMNVEV (reference sequence). This CDR3 has 14 amino acids. The V end was cut by 2 bases, the J end by 3 bases, with 10 bases between. The chain's CDR3 is CASSLAGTHYGYTF. CDR3 nucleotides: TGTGCCAGCAGTTTAGCCGGTACGCACTATGGCTACACCTTC.

This clonotype was observed a few times. The chain combines TRBV11-2 with TRBJ2-3, with 16 bases that match TRBD2. J lost 4 bases, V lost 5 bases, and 6 bases had no gene match. The CDR3 extends over 17 amino acids. Looked up from germline, CDR1 is SGHAT and CDR2 is FQNNGV. CDR3 nucleotides: TGTGCCAGCAGCATAGGGACTAGCGGGAGGGCAGCAGATACGCAGTATTTT. Amino acid sequence: CASSIGTSGRAADTQYF. The whole variable domain, remainder taken from reference TRBV11-2 and TRBJ2-3, is EAGVAQSPRYKIIEKRQSVAFWCNPISGHATLYWYQQILGQGPKLLIQFQNNGVVDDSQLPKDRFSAERLKGVDSTLKIQPAKLEDSAVYLCASSIGTSGRAADTQYFGPGTRLTVL.

The table lists this clonotype with many counts. The genes are TRBV2 and TRBJ2-1; 10 bases agree with TRBD2. CDR1 is SNHLY, CDR2 FYNNEI, per germline. CDR3 length equals 15 residues. Unmatched junction bases numbered 6, after V lost 4 bases and J lost 6 bases. CDR3 DNA sequence: TGTGCCAGCAGTGCGCTAGCGGGAGACCTCAATGAGCAGTTCTTC. It translates to CASSALAGDLNEQFF.

This clonotype appeared a few times. The chain carries TRBV10-3 and TRBJ1-6, with 8 bases that match TRBD1. This CDR3 has 15 residues. Germline trimming cut 4 bases from V and 10 bases from J; bases unmatched to any gene: 9. CDR1 is ENHRY, CDR2 SYGVKD, per germline. CDR3 nucleotides: TGTGCCATCAGTGGGAGTCAGGGGGCAAGCTCACCCCTCCACTTT. Translating gives CAISGSQGASSPLHF.

With respect to this clonotype: Its ends do not fully match the called genes, so a read error is possible. The J gene is TRBJ2-3, the V gene TRBV4-2; D call uncertain. CDR3 length: 12 residues. The germline gives CDR1 LGHNA, CDR2 YNFKEQ. In nucleotides, the CDR3 is TGTGCCAGCAGCCTCGACACAGAAACGCAGTATTTT. Translated, it gives CASSLDTETQYF.

This clonotype was seen more than once but under ten times. The genes are TRBV15 and TRBJ2-3; perhaps TRBD1 as D (6 bases). The CDR3 is 16 residues long. Trimming removed 2 bases at V and 1 base at J, with 13 bases between. Germline CDR1 and CDR2: LNHNV and YYDKDF (reference sequence). CDR3 nucleotides: TGTGCCACCAGCAGAAGAGCAGGGGTCCGCACAGATACGCAGTATTTT. It translates to CATSRRAGVRTDTQYF. The whole variable domain, filled in from reference TRBV15 and TRBJ2-3, reads DAMVIQNPRYQVTQFGKPVTLSCSQTLNHNVMYWYQQKSSQAPKLLFHYYDKDFNNEADTPDNFQSRRPNTSFCFLDIRSPGLGDTAMYLCATSRRAGVRTDTQYFGPGTRLTVL.

This clonotype was picked up a small number of times. CDR3: CASSPFGEQFF. CDR3 DNA sequence: TGTGCCAGCAGTCCGTTTGGGGAGCAGTTCTTC. The genes are TRBV28 and TRBJ2-1; no firm D call. Trimming shortened V by 5 bases and J by 10 bases, and 9 bases separated the two germline ends. Germline V gene data show CDR1 as MDHEN and CDR2 as SYDVKM. The CDR3 is 11 residues long.

This clonotype turned up a few times. This chain joins TRBV12-3 or TRBV12-4 and TRBJ2-1; D gene ambiguous. The CDR3 runs 11 residues. Trimming took off 10 bases at V and 13 bases at J, with 17 bases between the two ends. The CDR3 region is CATGGFLGQFF. The CDR3 region has the DNA TGTGCCACCGGTGGTTTCCTGGGTCAGTTCTTC.

The genes are TRBV15 and TRBJ2-2; 7 nucleotides agree with TRBD1. With V trimmed by 3 bases and J by 7 bases, 8 bases remained unmatched. This CDR3 region has 15 residues. Germline V gene lookup returns CDR1 LNHNV and CDR2 YYDKDF (reference sequence). Here the CDR3 reads CATSSPQGTIGELFF. CDR3 in DNA: TGTGCCACCAGCAGCCCACAGGGGACCATCGGGGAGCTGTTTTTT.

The chain is built from TRBV19 and TRBJ2-4, with 12 bases identical to TRBD2. Germline V gives CDR1 LNHDA, CDR2 SQIVND (reference sequence). The CDR3 covers 16 residues. The junction had 9 bases not matched to a gene; V was cut back by 6 bases and J by 6 bases. Written as DNA, the CDR3 is TGTGCCAGTAGCGTGACTAGCGGGGGATCAGTAAACATTCAGTACTTC. Translation: CASSVTSGGSVNIQYF.

The table lists this clonotype with a few counts. The rearrangement uses TRBV28 and TRBJ2-6; tentatively, D is TRBD2 (6 bases). The ends were cut back, 4 bases at V and 2 bases at J, with 18 bases in the middle. From germline, CDR1 is MDHEN and CDR2 SYDVKM. This CDR3 is 18 amino acids long. CDR3 DNA: TGTGCCAGCAGTTCCTCAGGCGGAGGGCCAGCTGGGGCCAACGTCCTGACTTTC. Amino acids: CASSSSGGGPAGANVLTF.

This clonotype has only a few counts. The gene calls are TRBV5-1 and TRBJ2-3; D unresolved. The CDR3 covers 15 residues. The ends were cut back, 4 bases at V and 2 bases at J, with 14 bases in the middle. Germline-derived CDR1 and CDR2 are SGHRS and YFSETQ. The CDR3 sequence: CASSGRHTNTDTQYF. The CDR3 coding sequence is TGCGCCAGCAGCGGCAGGCATACTAACACAGATACGCAGTATTTT.

This clonotype was counted between two and nine times. The chain carries TRBV10-3 and TRBJ1-4, with D perhaps matching TRBD1 (5 bases). From germline, CDR1 is ENHRY and CDR2 SYGVKD. The germline V and J ends were trimmed by 6 bases and 0 bases, with 8 bases remaining between them. The CDR3 extends over 14 amino acids. CDR3 in amino acids: CAIRDTSTNEKLFF. CDR3 nucleotide sequence: TGTGCCATCAGGGACACCTCAACTAATGAAAAACTGTTTTTT.

The chain joins TRBV20-1 to TRBJ2-3; 7 nucleotides line up with TRBD2. Germline CDR1 DFQATT, CDR2 SNEGSKA (reference sequence). Trimming at V came to 5 bases and at J to 4 bases, leaving 12 bases not matched to a gene. This CDR3 region has 15 residues. The CDR3 is CSAGGVSGAADTQYF. The CDR3, as DNA: TGCAGTGCTGGGGGAGTAAGCGGGGCCGCAGATACGCAGTATTTT.

This CDR3 reads CAWRPGRHYEQYF. For the CDR3, the DNA is TGTGCCTGGAGACCCGGGCGACACTACGAGCAGTACTTC. The chain links TRBV30 to TRBJ2-7; no definite D call. CDR1 is GTSNPN, CDR2 SVGIG, per germline (reference sequence). Trimming took 3 bases from V and 3 from J, leaving 12 bases between them. The CDR3 length is 13 residues.

This clonotype was picked up a small number of times. The chain uses TRBV27 and TRBJ2-7, with D perhaps being TRBD1 or TRBD2 (5 bases each). Germline V CDR1 and CDR2: MNHEY, SMNVEV (reference sequence). The CDR3 runs 14 residues. V lost 6 bases to trimming and J lost 1 base, with 13 bases between them. CDR3 coding DNA: TGTGCCAGCAGCCGATCGGGGCCATCCTACGAGCAGTACTTC. This translates into CASSRSGPSYEQYF.